This TCR beta chain was profiled in a study of T cells after somatic rescue of genetic block. From germline, CDR1 is SGHNT and CDR2 YYREEE (reference sequence). The trim removed 4 bases at V and 12 bases at J, leaving 8 bases unmatched. There are 13 residues in the CDR3. Sequencing was performed with immunoSEQ multiplex PCR; in TCRdb, only in-frame clones are kept and a portion is missing. The table includes tens of thousands of clones, approximately 96% detected once. The specimen sequenced was peripheral blood mononuclear cells (PBMCs). The source of this sequence is a child younger than two. The chain has TRBV5-4 and TRBJ2-7, with 12 bases matching TRBD2. The CDR3 sequence: CASSPGTSGPPYF. In DNA, the CDR3 is TGTGCCAGCAGCCCCGGGACTAGCGGGCCGCCGTACTTC.